These T cell receptor beta chains were read from a single sample in a study of T-cell reconstitution after alpha-beta-depleted transplantation in children. Each CDR3 protein is one row after TCRdb ran MiXCR on the PCR reads. The data contain nearly 250,000 distinct CDR3 sequences, around 7.8% of them singletons. Sequenced here: PBMCs, mostly from graft donor cells, sampled 180 days after TCRalphabeta/CD19-depleted stem cell transplant. Source of these receptors: a male patient younger than 18 who had a stem cell transplant for acute lymphoblastic leukemia, so the T cells may come from the graft donor. Each CDR3 is given with its conserved first and last residue. A D gene is named only where the DNA matches it firmly.

J: TRBJ1-2; D: NA; V: TRBV11-2; CDR3: CASSSNRDGYTF
J: TRBJ2-7; D: NA; V: TRBV4-3; CDR3: CASSQEPALESYEQYF
J: TRBJ2-2; D: NA; V: TRBV6-4; CDR3: CASSALGLHTGELFF
J: TRBJ2-2; D: NA; V: TRBV5-1; CDR3: CASKPTRALNTGELFF
J: TRBJ1-2; D: NA; V: TRBV4-1; CDR3: CASSQAGITSPLYGYTF
J: TRBJ2-7; D: NA; V: TRBV19; CDR3: CASSIFSPGVEQYF
J: TRBJ1-1; D: NA; V: TRBV4-3; CDR3: CASSPRGGLEAFF
J: TRBJ2-5; D: NA; V: TRBV12-3/TRBV12-4; CDR3: CASSPGLFQETQYF
J: TRBJ1-2; D: TRBD1; V: TRBV10-3; CDR3: CAISVHSGGSKGGYTF
J: TRBJ2-1; D: NA; V: TRBV7-3; CDR3: CASSLGGANEQFF
J: TRBJ2-5; D: NA; V: TRBV24-1; CDR3: CATSDSSTGRETQYF
J: TRBJ1-2; D: NA; V: TRBV5-4; CDR3: CASSFIRDNYGYTF
J: TRBJ1-5; D: NA; V: TRBV24-1; CDR3: CATSGKGNQPQHF
J: TRBJ1-1; D: NA; V: TRBV5-8; CDR3: CASSEDWTANTEAFF
J: TRBJ2-4; D: TRBD2; V: TRBV7-9; CDR3: CASSPSGGSSQYF
J: TRBJ1-4; D: TRBD1; V: TRBV28; CDR3: CASRRQGAQKLFF
J: TRBJ2-5; D: NA; V: TRBV20-1; CDR3: CSAWGYQETQYF
J: TRBJ2-5; D: NA; V: TRBV9; CDR3: CASSAGANLDETQYF
J: TRBJ1-3; D: NA; V: TRBV6-2/TRBV6-3; CDR3: CASSRGQLSGNTIYF
J: TRBJ2-1; D: TRBD2; V: TRBV12-3/TRBV12-4; CDR3: CASSLLAGGGSEQFF
J: TRBJ2-1; D: NA; V: TRBV12-3/TRBV12-4; CDR3: CASREGVYNEQFF
J: TRBJ2-3; D: TRBD2; V: TRBV18; CDR3: CASSPGLAGVSTDTQYF
J: TRBJ2-7; D: NA; V: TRBV11-1; CDR3: CASSPGTGSLGLNSEYEQYF
J: TRBJ1-4; D: TRBD1; V: TRBV7-2; CDR3: CASSSSGTGNEKLFF
J: TRBJ2-7; D: NA; V: TRBV20-1; CDR3: CSARDGPSYEQYF
J: TRBJ2-3; D: TRBD1; V: TRBV12-3/TRBV12-4; CDR3: CAISLGRTGRTTDTQYF
J: TRBJ1-1; D: NA; V: TRBV14; CDR3: CASSQAKGLEAFF
J: TRBJ2-1; D: NA; V: TRBV12-3/TRBV12-4; CDR3: CASSQRGSSYNEQFF
J: TRBJ2-3; D: NA; V: TRBV5-5; CDR3: CASSLTSADTQYF